Described below is a single T cell receptor beta chain sequence and its context. Its matching antigen is unknown. The source of the sample is a study of blood T cells in healthy people across ages. Study results and limitations: The authors considered diversity estimates from one million T cells to be underestimates.

A J-beta primer mix and a sample-barcoded 5' primer were used in a second PCR of roughly 7 to 12 cycles. Samples each returned at least 2.5 million CDR3-containing paired-end reads. TCRdb reprocessed the 5' RACE reads via MiXCR and lists one record per CDR3 protein. The data show 1.5 million or so distinct CDR3 sequences, roughly 43% seen once. Looked up from germline, CDR1 is MDHEN and CDR2 is SYDVKM. This CDR3 has 14 residues. The trim removed 6 bases at V and 4 bases at J, leaving 4 bases unmatched. Donors gave about 9.3 milliliters of peripheral blood apiece. The chain recombines TRBV28 with TRBJ2-2, with 8 bases fitting TRBD1. The TCR was taken from a woman younger than 30 in good health. The sequenced material came from blood. The CDR3: CASRMTGATGELFF. Written as DNA, the CDR3 is TGTGCCAGCAGAATGACAGGGGCCACCGGGGAGCTGTTTTTT. Drawing the rest from reference TRBV28 and TRBJ2-2, the complete variable domain is DVKVTQSSRYLVKRTGEKVFLECVQDMDHENMFWYRQDPGLGLRLIYFSYDVKMKEKGDIPEGYSVSREKKERFSLILESASTNQTSMYLCASRMTGATGELFFGEGSRLTVL.